This TCR beta chain was documented in a study of blood T cell repertoires in COVID-19. Study background: Material from acute and convalescent COVID-19 was sourced from the United States, Italy and Spain. T cells, B-cell-depleted T cells, or PBMCs supplied cDNA or gDNA.

V was trimmed by 2 bases and J by 0 bases, leaving 9 bases between them. The V gene's germline CDR1 is MNHEY and CDR2 SVGAGI. CDR3 length: 15 amino acids. Authors' processing steps: The authors estimated nucleated cell counts from reference gene primer amplification. Sequencing used immunoSEQ multiplex PCR; TCRdb keeps in-frame clones, though not all of them. V, J and clone size derive from that table, while D and trimming were established from the DNA sequence. The sample lists about 140,000 clones, 75% to 85% occurring once. This chain uses TRBV6-5 with TRBJ2-3; D is perhaps TRBD1 (6 bases). This clonotype originated in a woman older than 75 with active or convalescent COVID-19. The specimen was peripheral blood. The chain's CDR3 is CASSYRDTSTDTQYF. DNA of the CDR3: TGTGCCAGCAGTTACCGGGACACGAGCACAGATACGCAGTATTTT.